The clone carrying this T cell receptor (beta chain) was observed a few times. These data are taken from a study of blood T cell repertoires in COVID-19. Using immunoSEQ multiplex PCR, the repertoire was profiled, and TCRdb retains in-frame clones only, with some absent. The repertoire includes under 300,000 clones, 82% of them detected once, and 4.5% to 6% sits in the top ten. Germline loops: CDR1 LGHNT, CDR2 FRNRAP. The germline V and J ends were trimmed by 3 bases and 1 base, with 6 bases remaining between them. This CDR3 is built from 13 residues. Sequencing was done on a sample of peripheral blood. The J gene is TRBJ1-1, the V gene TRBV12-5; possibly TRBD1 for D (5 bases). This TCR came from an elderly woman with active or convalescent COVID-19. The CDR3 here is CASGFGGNTEAFF. In DNA, the CDR3 is TGTGCTAGTGGTTTCGGGGGGAACACTGAAGCTTTCTTT.